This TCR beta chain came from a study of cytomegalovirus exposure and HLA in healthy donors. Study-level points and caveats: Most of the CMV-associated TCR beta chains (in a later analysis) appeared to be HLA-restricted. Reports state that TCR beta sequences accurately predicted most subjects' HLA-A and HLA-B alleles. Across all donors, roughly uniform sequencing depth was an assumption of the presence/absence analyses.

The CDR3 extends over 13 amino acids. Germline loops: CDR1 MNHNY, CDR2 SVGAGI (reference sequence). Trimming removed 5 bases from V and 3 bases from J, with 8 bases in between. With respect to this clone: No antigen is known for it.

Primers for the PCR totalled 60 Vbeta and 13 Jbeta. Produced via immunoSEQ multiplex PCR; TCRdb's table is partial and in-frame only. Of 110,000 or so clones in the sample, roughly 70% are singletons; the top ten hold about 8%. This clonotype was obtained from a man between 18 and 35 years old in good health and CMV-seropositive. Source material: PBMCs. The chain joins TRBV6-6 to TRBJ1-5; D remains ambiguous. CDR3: CASSRLINQPQHF. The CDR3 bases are TGTGCCAGCAGTCGACTGATCAATCAGCCCCAGCATTTT.